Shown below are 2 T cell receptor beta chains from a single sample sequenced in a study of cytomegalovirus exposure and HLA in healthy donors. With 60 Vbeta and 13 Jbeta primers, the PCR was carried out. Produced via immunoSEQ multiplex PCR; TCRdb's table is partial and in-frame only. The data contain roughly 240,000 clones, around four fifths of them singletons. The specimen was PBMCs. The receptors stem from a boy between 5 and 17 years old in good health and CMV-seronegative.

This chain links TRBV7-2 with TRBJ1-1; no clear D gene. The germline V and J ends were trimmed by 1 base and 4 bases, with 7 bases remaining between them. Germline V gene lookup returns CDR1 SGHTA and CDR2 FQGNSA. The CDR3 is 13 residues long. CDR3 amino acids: CASSLDPSTEAFF. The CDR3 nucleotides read TGTGCCAGCAGCTTAGACCCGAGCACTGAAGCTTTCTTT.

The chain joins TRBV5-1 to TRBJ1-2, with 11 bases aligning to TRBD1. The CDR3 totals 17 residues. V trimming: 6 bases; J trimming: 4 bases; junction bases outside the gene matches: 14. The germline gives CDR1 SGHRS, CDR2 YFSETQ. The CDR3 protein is CASNPGQGAPRGYGYTF. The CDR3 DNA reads TGCGCCAGCAACCCTGGACAGGGGGCGCCCAGAGGCTATGGCTACACCTTC.